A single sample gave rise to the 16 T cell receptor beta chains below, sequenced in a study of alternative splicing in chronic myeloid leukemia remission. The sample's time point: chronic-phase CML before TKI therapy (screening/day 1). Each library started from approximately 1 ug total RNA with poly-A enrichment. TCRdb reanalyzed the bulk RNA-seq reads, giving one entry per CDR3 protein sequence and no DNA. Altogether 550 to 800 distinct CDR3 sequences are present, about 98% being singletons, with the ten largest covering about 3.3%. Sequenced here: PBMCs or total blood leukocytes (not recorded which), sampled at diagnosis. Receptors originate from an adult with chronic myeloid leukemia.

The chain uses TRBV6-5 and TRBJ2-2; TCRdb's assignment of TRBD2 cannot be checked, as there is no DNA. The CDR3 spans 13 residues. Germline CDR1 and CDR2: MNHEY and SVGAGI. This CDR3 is CASMRGKTGELFF.

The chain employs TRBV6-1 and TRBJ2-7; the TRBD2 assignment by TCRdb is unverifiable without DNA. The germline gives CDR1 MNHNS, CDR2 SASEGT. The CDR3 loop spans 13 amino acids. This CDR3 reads CASSVGSSYEQYF.

The CDR3 sequence: CASTTGGQLLGANVLTF. The rearrangement links TRBV28 to TRBJ2-6; there is no DNA to check the TCRdb D call of TRBD2. CDR3 length equals 17 residues. Germline V lookup: CDR1 MDHEN, CDR2 SYDVKM.

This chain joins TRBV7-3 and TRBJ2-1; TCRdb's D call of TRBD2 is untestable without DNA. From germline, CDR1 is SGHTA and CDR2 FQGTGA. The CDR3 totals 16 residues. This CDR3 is CASSLIGGRAYNEQFF.

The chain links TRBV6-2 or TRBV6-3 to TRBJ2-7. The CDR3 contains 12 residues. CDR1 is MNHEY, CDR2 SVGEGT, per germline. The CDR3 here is CASRPDSYEQYF.

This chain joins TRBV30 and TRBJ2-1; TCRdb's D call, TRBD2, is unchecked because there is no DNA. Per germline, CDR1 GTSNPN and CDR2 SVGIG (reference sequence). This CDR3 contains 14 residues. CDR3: CAWEPGLARHEQFF.

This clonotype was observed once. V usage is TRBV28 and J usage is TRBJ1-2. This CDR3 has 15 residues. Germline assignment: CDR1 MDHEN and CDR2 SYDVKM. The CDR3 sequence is CASSFAQVDYGGYTF.

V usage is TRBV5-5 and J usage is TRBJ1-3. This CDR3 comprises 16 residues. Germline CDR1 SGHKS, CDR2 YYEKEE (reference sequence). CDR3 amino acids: CASSPRGASSGNTIYF.

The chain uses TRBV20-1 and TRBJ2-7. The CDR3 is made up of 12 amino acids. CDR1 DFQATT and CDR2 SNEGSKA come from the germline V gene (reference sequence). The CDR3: CSARPSSYEQYF.

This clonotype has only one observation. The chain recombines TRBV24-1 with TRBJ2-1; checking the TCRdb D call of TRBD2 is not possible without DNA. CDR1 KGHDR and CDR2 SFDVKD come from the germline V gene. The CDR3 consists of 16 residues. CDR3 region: CATSVRGQGARDEQFF.

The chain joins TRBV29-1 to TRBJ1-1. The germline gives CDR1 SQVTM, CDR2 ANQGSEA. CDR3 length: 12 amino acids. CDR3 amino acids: CSVTDGYTEAFF.

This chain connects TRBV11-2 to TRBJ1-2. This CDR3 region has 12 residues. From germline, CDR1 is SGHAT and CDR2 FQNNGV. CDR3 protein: CASSRPGDGYTF.

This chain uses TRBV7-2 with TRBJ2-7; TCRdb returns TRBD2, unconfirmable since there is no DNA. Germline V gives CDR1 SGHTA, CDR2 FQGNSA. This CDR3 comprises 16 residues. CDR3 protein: CASSLLTSGLSYEQYF.

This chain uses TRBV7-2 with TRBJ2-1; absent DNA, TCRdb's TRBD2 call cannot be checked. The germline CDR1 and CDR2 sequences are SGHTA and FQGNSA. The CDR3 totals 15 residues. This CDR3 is CASSLGQGAYNEQFF.

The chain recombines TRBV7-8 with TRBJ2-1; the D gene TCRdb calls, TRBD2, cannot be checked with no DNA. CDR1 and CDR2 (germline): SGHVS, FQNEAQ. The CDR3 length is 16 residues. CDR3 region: CASSMGVLAGYNEQFF.

CDR3 loop: CASSPRAEATGYTF. The rearrangement links TRBV18 to TRBJ1-2. Germline CDR1 reads KGHSH; CDR2 reads LQKENI. This CDR3 is 14 amino acids long.